This record concerns one TCR beta chain sequence. What it binds is unknown. The entry originates in a study of CXCR3-negative and CXCR3-positive naive CD8 T cells. Study in general: Approximately 140 million TRB reads in total, about 1.5 +/- 0.3 million per library. Study-level results: A higher hydrophobicity marked the TRB CDR3s of CXCR3-positive naive cells versus CXCR3-negative naive cells. Naive CXCR3-positive and CXCR3-negative cells shared similar TRBV-TRBJ usage, unlike memory cells. Cryopreserved cells showed partially decreased CXCR3 expression, and most assays used fresh PBMCs.

The authors prepared UMI-labeled TRB cDNA libraries by 5' RACE. Reanalyzing the 5' RACE reads, TCRdb keeps one entry per CDR3 protein, without DNA. Its listing shows thousands of distinct CDR3 sequences. Germline loops: CDR1 SGHTA, CDR2 FQGNSA. The CDR3 is 15 amino acids. The clonotype was recovered from a human donor in good health. Some clones in this sample may be carry-over from other donors' samples. Sequencing used naive CXCR3+ CD8+ T cells from blood. Documented subset: CD45RO-CCR7+CD27+CD95- naive CD8+ T cells expressing CXCR3 (TNR3+). The chain has TRBV7-2 and TRBJ2-1; TCRdb lists TRBD1, though no DNA is available to test this call. CDR3 amino acids: CASSLSGTVGDEQFF.